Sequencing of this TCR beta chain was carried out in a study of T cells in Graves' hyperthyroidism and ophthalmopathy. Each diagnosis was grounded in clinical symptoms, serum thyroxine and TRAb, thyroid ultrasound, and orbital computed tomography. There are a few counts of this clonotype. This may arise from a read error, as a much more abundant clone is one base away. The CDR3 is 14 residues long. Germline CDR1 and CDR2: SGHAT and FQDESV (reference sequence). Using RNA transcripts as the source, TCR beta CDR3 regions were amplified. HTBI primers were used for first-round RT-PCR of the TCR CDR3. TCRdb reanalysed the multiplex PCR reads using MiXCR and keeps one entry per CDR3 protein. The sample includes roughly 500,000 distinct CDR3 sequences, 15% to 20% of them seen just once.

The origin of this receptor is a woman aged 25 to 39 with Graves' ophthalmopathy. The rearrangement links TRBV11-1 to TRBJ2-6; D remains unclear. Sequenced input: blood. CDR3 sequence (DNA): TGTGCCGGCAGTCTGAATTCTGGGGCCAACGTCCTGACTTTC. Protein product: CAGSLNSGANVLTF.